Described below is a single T cell receptor beta chain sequence and its context. Antigen: not known. This sample stems from a study of chemoradiotherapy in HPV16-positive cancers. Study results and caveats: Candidate HPV-specific clones and E7-related TCR motifs grew in tumor during treatment. In HPV16-positive patients, HPV-responsive T-cell expansion tracked better recurrence-free survival.

Repeated repertoire sampling spanned the course of chemoradiotherapy. Sequenced by immunoSEQ multiplex PCR; TCRdb stores in-frame clones only, minus some. The repertoire includes some 25,000 clones, around 94% of them detected once, and 2.5% to 3% sits in the top ten. The receptor comes from a human donor with HPV-associated anogenital cancer. Sample collection was performed from a patient who underwent chemoradiotherapy.

The CDR3 DNA is TGCGCCAGCAGCTCAACCGGGACGGGGGAAGAGACCCAGTACTTC. This codes for CASSSTGTGEETQYF. The chain combines TRBV5-1 with TRBJ2-5; weak D call: TRBD2 (6 bases). CDR1 and CDR2 (germline): SGHRS, YFSETQ. The CDR3 consists of 15 residues. V dropped 3 bases and J dropped 3 bases, with 15 bases sitting between them.